A single sample gave rise to the 10 T cell receptor beta chains below, sequenced in a study of response to subunit inactivated influenza vaccine. TCRdb reanalysed the RT-PCR reads using MiXCR and keeps one entry per CDR3 protein. The table includes about 530,000 distinct CDR3 sequences, 10% to 15% detected once. Sequenced here: PBMCs from blood, sampled roughly 47 days after vaccination. These receptors were obtained from a man aged 50 to 60 who received an inactivated influenza vaccine.

This clonotype came up many times. The chain combines TRBV10-3 with TRBJ1-2, with D unclear. Germline CDR1 reads ENHRY; CDR2 reads SYGVKD. The CDR3 loop spans 14 amino acids. The V gene lost 5 bases and the J gene lost 4 bases, with 14 bases spanning the gap. The CDR3 DNA is TGTGCCATCAGTACGTACGTACAGACCTATGGCTACACCTTC. It yields the protein CAISTYVQTYGYTF.

This sequence joins TRBV9 and TRBJ2-7; TRBD1 or TRBD2 may be the D gene (5 bases each). V was clipped by 4 bases and J by 1 base, with 15 bases between them. This CDR3 contains 15 residues. From germline, CDR1 is SGDLS and CDR2 YYNGEE. Here the CDR3 DNA reads TGTGCCAGCAGCCCCTCGGTGGGGGTTTCCTACGAGCAGTACTTC. This gives the protein CASSPSVGVSYEQYF.

As to this clonotype: A much larger clone is a single base away; this may be a read error. The CDR3 end shows no conserved phenylalanine or tryptophan, and so a read error is likely. The V call is TRBV5-5, the J call TRBJ2-7; D unresolved. This CDR3 has 15 residues. The ends were cut back, 4 bases at V and 1 base at J, with 15 bases in the middle. CDR1 and CDR2 (germline): SGHKS, YYEKEE (reference sequence). In nucleotides, the CDR3 is TGTGCCAGCAGCCCATCAGATATGGCATCCTACGAGCAGTACCTC. Translation: CASSPSDMASYEQYL.

This clonotype was seen ten or more times. V gene TRBV12-3 or TRBV12-4 combines with J gene TRBJ2-7; 7 bases line up with TRBD1. V shed 6 bases, J shed 2 bases, and the junction held 4 bases outside the gene matches. This CDR3 is built from 13 residues. The CDR3 is CASRGTETYEQYF. CDR3 nucleotide sequence: TGTGCCAGCAGAGGGACAGAGACCTACGAGCAGTACTTC.

With respect to this clonotype: One end of the junction is discordant with germline, which a read error may explain. The genes are TRBV13 and TRBJ2-5; D is unresolved. Germline V lookup: CDR1 PRHDT, CDR2 FYEKMQ (reference sequence). This CDR3 spans 14 amino acids. The chain's CDR3 is CASSSDGSQETQYF. CDR3 nucleotide sequence: TGTGCCAGCAGCTCGGACGGAAGCCAAGAGACCCAGTACTTT.

In this sample, this clonotype turned up a few times. The chain has TRBV5-1 and TRBJ2-7; D tentatively fits TRBD1 or TRBD2 (5 bases each). The CDR3 has 13 amino acids. V was pared by 5 bases and J by 9 bases, with 18 bases between. The germline V gene has CDR1 SGHRS and CDR2 YFSETQ. The CDR3 bases are TGCGCCAGCAGAGATCGACAGCGCGGAGGGCAGTACTTC. Its protein product is CASRDRQRGGQYF.

This clonotype has at least ten counts. An end of the junction does not agree with germline; a read error may underlie this. The V gene is TRBV5-1, the J gene TRBJ2-3; 7 bases fit TRBD1. Germline V gene lookup returns CDR1 SGHRS and CDR2 YFSETQ. The CDR3 has 15 residues. The DNA for the CDR3 is TGTGCCAGCAGTTTGGCTACAGGGGGCACAGATACGCAGTATTTT. It translates to CASSLATGGTDTQYF.

This clonotype was detected only a few times. The chain joins TRBV28 to TRBJ1-2, with TRBD1 identical over 8 bases. CDR1 and CDR2 from the germline V gene are MDHEN and SYDVKM. The CDR3 consists of 13 residues. V gave up 11 bases and J gave up 4 bases; unmatched junction bases: 9. Written as DNA, the CDR3 is TGTGCCGGATCGAGACAGGGGACCTATGGCTACACCTTC. It specifies CAGSRQGTYGYTF.

This clonotype was counted between two and nine times. This chain links TRBV5-6 with TRBJ1-4, with D unresolved. CDR3 length equals 17 residues. Germline V CDR1 and CDR2: SGHDT, YYEEEE. V was shortened by 0 bases and J by 0 bases, with 12 bases between the two germline ends. In DNA form, the CDR3 reads TGTGCCAGCAGCTTGGGGATTAGCGTCTCAACTAATGAAAAACTGTTTTTT. This translates into CASSLGISVSTNEKLFF.

This clonotype was counted between two and nine times. DNA for the CDR3: TGTGCCAGCAGTTTGGGCACGGCTAGCGGGAGGAACGAGCAGTACTTC. Its protein is CASSLGTASGRNEQYF. The chain employs TRBV28 and TRBJ2-7; 11 nucleotides match TRBD2. CDR3 length: 16 amino acids. V was pared by 3 bases and J by 5 bases, with 9 bases of the junction left unmatched. Germline V lookup: CDR1 MDHEN, CDR2 SYDVKM. The full variable domain, completed using reference TRBV28 and TRBJ2-7, is DVKVTQSSRYLVKRTGEKVFLECVQDMDHENMFWYRQDPGLGLRLIYFSYDVKMKEKGDIPEGYSVSREKKERFSLILESASTNQTSMYLCASSLGTASGRNEQYFGPGTRLTVT.